Presented here are 23 T cell receptor beta chains from one specimen sequenced in a study of beta chain features in type 1 diabetes. All of the isolated RNA was reverse transcribed, so expressed TCRB transcripts were sequenced. The protocol was immunoSEQ multiplex PCR, while the TCRdb copy is restricted to in-frame clones and leaves out a portion. The table includes roughly 500,000 clones, 9.5% to 12% detected once. What was sequenced was naive CD4+ T cells from blood. Receptor source: a woman younger than 35 in good health.

This clone was seen a few times. The rearrangement uses TRBV21-1 and TRBJ2-7; the table's TRBD2 call for D was not verified on the DNA. TRBV21-1 is marked as a pseudogene. The CDR3 runs to 16 residues. The CDR3 DNA sequence: TGTGCCAGCAGCCCCCGGAGGGGATATAATCATTGTTGGCAGTACGTC. Amino acids: CASSPRRGYNHCWQYV.

This clone was observed a handful of times. The V and J genes are TRBV7-2 and TRBJ2-3; TRBD1 aligns across 7 bases. Germline CDR1 SGHTA, CDR2 FQGNSA. V lost 5 bases and J lost 6; bases outside the gene matches: 11. CDR3 size: 15 residues. Here the CDR3 reads CASSPDRSRTDTQYF. The CDR3 nucleotides read TGTGCCAGCAGCCCGGACAGGAGCAGGACGGATACGCAGTATTTT.

V is TRBV21-1 and J is TRBJ2-6; the table's D call of TRBD2 was not tested on the DNA. TRBV21-1 is recorded as a pseudogene. The CDR3 consists of 16 residues. CDR3 coding DNA: TGTGCCAGCAGCGACGACCGCGGTGCTGGGGCCAACGTCCTGACTTTC. This codes for CASSDDRGAGANVLTF.

This chain connects TRBV21-1 to TRBJ2-7; TRBD1, the table's D call, lacks a check against the DNA. TRBV21-1 is a documented pseudogene. CDR3 size: 13 residues. The CDR3 is CASSREGQSQQYF. CDR3 nucleotide sequence: TGTGCCAGCAGCAGAGAGGGACAGTCTCAGCAGTACTTC.

The genes are TRBV4-1 and TRBJ2-3, with 9 positions matching TRBD2. This CDR3 has 18 residues. CDR1 and CDR2 (germline): MGHRA, YSYEKL. The trim removed 0 bases at V and 2 bases at J, leaving 9 bases unmatched. This CDR3 is CASSQEPQASGATDTQYF. In nucleotides, the CDR3 is TGCGCCAGCAGCCAAGAGCCCCAAGCTAGCGGGGCCACAGATACGCAGTATTTT.

The V call is TRBV29-1, the J call TRBJ1-5; maybe TRBD1 (5 bases). Trimming left V 6 bases short and J 5 bases short, with 17 bases between. CDR1 SQVTM and CDR2 ANQGSEA come from the germline V gene. The CDR3 sequence is 14 residues long. The CDR3 protein is CSVAGPGQYQPQHF. The CDR3 nucleotides are TGCAGCGTCGCCGGGCCGGGGCAGTATCAGCCCCAGCATTTT.

This clone was detected a few times. The chain has TRBV29-1 and TRBJ1-4, with 7 bases lining up with TRBD1. The CDR3 contains 14 residues. Germline V CDR1 and CDR2: SQVTM, ANQGSEA. The V gene end was trimmed by 7 bases and the J gene end by 8 bases; junction bases not matched to a gene: 13. The chain's CDR3 is CSENSTGMGEKLFF. The CDR3 DNA sequence: TGCAGCGAAAATTCGACAGGGATGGGCGAAAAACTGTTTTTT. Full variable domain (missing parts from reference TRBV29-1 and TRBJ1-4): SAVISQKPSRDICQRGTSLTIQCQVDSQVTMMFWYRQQPGQSLTLIATANQGSEATYESGFVIDKFPISRPNLTFSTLTVSNMSPEDSSIYLCSENSTGMGEKLFFGSGTQLSVL.

J is TRBJ2-7 and V is TRBV21-1; the table's D gene call, TRBD1, was not cross checked with the DNA. TRBV21-1 is reported as a pseudogene. The CDR3 loop spans 17 amino acids. CDR3 protein: CASSIYLGTGDSYEQYF. CDR3 nucleotide sequence: TGTGCCAGCAGCATTTACCTTGGGACAGGCGACTCCTACGAGCAGTACTTC.

V is TRBV7-8 and J is TRBJ2-7; D uncertain. Trimming shortened V by 1 base and J by 6 bases, and 7 bases separated the two germline ends. Germline V gives CDR1 SGHVS, CDR2 FQNEAQ. CDR3 length equals 12 residues. This CDR3 reads CASSLDVSEQYV. The CDR3, as DNA: TGTGCCAGCAGCTTAGACGTTTCCGAGCAGTACGTC.

In this sample, this clone turned up a few times. The chain uses TRBV7-2 and TRBJ2-5; 8 bases agree with TRBD1. V gave up 3 bases and J gave up 1 base; unmatched junction bases: 7. This CDR3 comprises 16 residues. Germline V CDR1 and CDR2: SGHTA, FQGNSA. CDR3 coding DNA: TGTGCCAGCAGCTTCTGGGGACAGGCCGTCCAAGAGACCCAGTACTTC. Its translation is CASSFWGQAVQETQYF.

This clone was detected a few times. The J gene is TRBJ2-3, the V gene TRBV11-1, with 12 nucleotides matching TRBD1. V lost 3 bases to trimming and J lost 6 bases; unmatched junction nucleotides: 7. This CDR3 is 16 amino acids long. Germline values: CDR1 SGHAT, CDR2 FQDESV (reference sequence). The CDR3 protein is CASSLLGQGAGDTQYF. CDR3 in DNA: TGTGCCAGCAGCTTGCTGGGACAGGGGGCTGGTGATACGCAGTATTTT.

The chain links TRBV10-3 to TRBJ2-1, with 9 bases that match TRBD2. Germline V gene sequence: CDR1 ENHRY, CDR2 SYGVKD. The CDR3 has 14 amino acids. V shed 10 bases, J shed 5 bases, and the junction held 9 bases outside the gene matches. Here the CDR3 reads CASDSGSLNNEQFF. DNA for the CDR3: TGTGCCAGCGATAGCGGGAGTCTGAACAATGAGCAGTTCTTC.

V gene TRBV6-6 combines with J gene TRBJ2-7; 13 positions match TRBD2. The CDR3 sequence is 16 residues long. Germline V gene lookup returns CDR1 MNHNY and CDR2 SVGAGI (reference sequence). V gave up 7 bases and J gave up 6 bases; unmatched junction bases: 12. The CDR3: CASTRGTSGTSGEQYF. The CDR3, as DNA: TGTGCCAGCACCCGCGGGACTAGCGGGACGTCCGGCGAGCAGTACTTC.

This clone was seen only a few times. This chain connects TRBV9 to TRBJ2-2; a weak D match, TRBD2 (6 bases). The CDR3 has 15 amino acids. The V gene's germline CDR1 is SGDLS and CDR2 YYNGEE. The V gene lost 4 bases and the J gene lost 5 bases, with 15 bases spanning the gap. The CDR3 loop reads CASSPRGGETGELFF. The CDR3 DNA reads as TGTGCCAGCAGCCCTAGGGGAGGTGAAACCGGGGAGCTGTTTTTT.

This clone turned up a few times. J is TRBJ2-1 and V is TRBV9, with D possibly being TRBD1 or TRBD2 (5 bases each). CDR3 size: 12 residues. Germline V CDR1 and CDR2: SGDLS, YYNGEE. Trimming took off 0 bases at V and 10 bases at J, with 8 bases between the two ends. The DNA of the CDR3 is TGTGCCAGCAGCGTAGTTGGGACCGAGCAGTTCTTC. Translation gives CASSVVGTEQFF.

The chain employs TRBV29-1 and TRBJ1-1; no reliable D call. The CDR3 sequence is 14 residues long. Trimming stripped 4 bases from V and 3 bases from J, with 15 bases between. Germline CDR1 SQVTM, CDR2 ANQGSEA. DNA of the CDR3: TGCAGCGTTGCGAGCGTTTATAGGGACACTGAAGCTTTCTTT. Translated, it gives CSVASVYRDTEAFF. The full variable domain, its missing parts supplied by reference TRBV29-1 and TRBJ1-1, is SAVISQKPSRDICQRGTSLTIQCQVDSQVTMMFWYRQQPGQSLTLIATANQGSEATYESGFVIDKFPISRPNLTFSTLTVSNMSPEDSSIYLCSVASVYRDTEAFFGQGTRLTVV.

The sample holds a few counts of this clone. The rearrangement links TRBV18 to TRBJ2-7; no clear D gene. The CDR3 extends over 12 amino acids. Looked up from germline, CDR1 is KGHSH and CDR2 is LQKENI. V gave up 2 bases and J gave up 4 bases, with 6 bases separating them. The CDR3 protein is CASSPEVYEQYF. The CDR3 DNA is TGTGCCAGCTCACCAGAGGTTTACGAGCAGTACTTC.

The chain carries TRBV6-5 and TRBJ1-4; D unresolved. The germline gives CDR1 MNHEY, CDR2 SVGAGI. The CDR3 totals 14 residues. The V end lost 6 bases, the J end lost 7 bases, and 15 bases lay between the germline ends. Written as DNA, the CDR3 is TGTGCCAGCAGCACCCTGGGGTACGGTGAAAAACTGTTTTTT. Protein sequence: CASSTLGYGEKLFF.

The table lists this clone with a few counts. The chain carries TRBV9 and TRBJ2-7, with 10 bases matching TRBD2. The CDR3 length is 16 residues. Germline CDR1 SGDLS, CDR2 YYNGEE. Unmatched junction bases numbered 10, after V lost 4 bases and J lost 3 bases. CDR3 residues: CASSPRQPSGSYEQYF. In DNA, the CDR3 is TGTGCCAGCAGCCCGCGGCAGCCTAGCGGGAGCTACGAGCAGTACTTC.

V and J are TRBV7-3 and TRBJ2-1; D is unclear. CDR3 length: 14 residues. Trimming pared 5 bases from V and 6 bases from J, leaving 14 bases between. CDR1 and CDR2 (germline): SGHTA, FQGTGA. This CDR3 reads CASSPGLRPNEQFF. CDR3 DNA sequence: TGTGCCAGCAGCCCTGGGCTTCGACCCAATGAGCAGTTCTTC. Variable domain in full (rest from reference TRBV7-3 and TRBJ2-1): GAGVSQTPSNKVTEKGKYVELRCDPISGHTALYWYRQSLGQGPEFLIYFQGTGAADDSGLPNDRFFAVRPEGSVSTLKIQRTERGDSAVYLCASSPGLRPNEQFFGPGTRLTVL.

The chain couples TRBV9 to TRBJ2-7; weak D call: TRBD1 (6 bases). Germline assignment: CDR1 SGDLS and CDR2 YYNGEE. The CDR3 totals 15 residues. V lost 0 bases to trimming and J lost 6 bases, with 16 bases between them. The CDR3 loop is CASSVGLQGLAEQYV. CDR3 nucleotide sequence: TGTGCCAGCAGCGTAGGTCTCCAGGGGCTGGCCGAGCAGTACGTC.

The chain is built from TRBV7-9 and TRBJ1-1; D unresolved. The CDR3 is made up of 11 amino acids. V was shortened by 3 bases and J by 8 bases, with 7 bases between the two germline ends. Germline CDR1 and CDR2: SEHNR and FQNEAQ (reference sequence). The CDR3 reads CASSFYEEAFF. The CDR3 DNA is TGTGCCAGCAGCTTCTACGAGGAAGCTTTCTTT.

The chain is built from TRBV9 and TRBJ2-5, with unresolved D. The V gene lost 0 bases and the J gene lost 3 bases, with 0 bases spanning the gap. The CDR3 is made up of 11 amino acids. CDR1 and CDR2 (germline): SGDLS, YYNGEE. CDR3 residues: CASSVEETQYF. CDR3 nucleotides: TGTGCCAGCAGCGTAGAAGAGACCCAGTACTTC.